The rows below give T cell receptor beta chains drawn from one sample of a study of blood T cell repertoires in COVID-19. The table came from immunoSEQ multiplex PCR; TCRdb's copy has only in-frame clones and leaves some out. The sample includes fewer than 200,000 clones, less than 85% of them seen just once. The sequencing input was PBMCs or T cells enriched from blood (not recorded which). Source of these receptors: a man aged 55 to 70 who had recovered from COVID-19. CDR3s include the opening cysteine and the closing phenylalanine or tryptophan. Each record gives: clone size, J gene, V gene, D gene, CDR3 DNA, CDR3 protein. D genes are given only for firm matches. For some rows the clone size is stated as once, few or many, or as a class when expanded; others skip it.

NA | TRBJ2-5 | TRBV15 | NA | TGTGCCACCAGCAGAGATCATCGGGACCAGTACTTC | CATSRDHRDQYF
NA | TRBJ1-5 | TRBV28 | NA | TGTGCCAGCAGTTTGTCGTTAGAAAATAGCAATCAGCCCCAGCATTTT | CASSLSLENSNQPQHF
NA | TRBJ1-5 | TRBV28 | TRBD1 | TGTGCCAGCCAGTTGCGACAGGGGGCAGGTCAGCCCCAGCATTTT | CASQLRQGAGQPQHF
NA | TRBJ2-1 | TRBV24-1 | TRBD2 | TGTGCCACCAGTGATCCTATAGCGGGGGGATTGAATGAGCAGTTCTTC | CATSDPIAGGLNEQFF
NA | TRBJ2-7 | TRBV5-1 | TRBD2 | TGCGCCAGCGGCAATAGCGGGGGGGTCAGCGAGCAGTACTTC | CASGNSGGVSEQYF
NA | TRBJ1-2 | TRBV5-1 | NA | TGCGCCAGCAGCTTGGGGACAGCAAACTATGGCTACACCTTC | CASSLGTANYGYTF
NA | TRBJ2-5 | TRBV7-7 | TRBD2 | TGTGCTAGCAGCTTATTCGCCAGCGGGAGGGGGGAGACCCAGTACTTC | CASSLFASGRGETQYF
NA | TRBJ2-7 | TRBV4-1 | TRBD2 | TGCGCCAGCAGCCAAGAGGGGGCTAGCGGGCAGTCCTACGAGCAGTACTTC | CASSQEGASGQSYEQYF
NA | TRBJ1-3 | TRBV6-9 | NA | TGTGCCAGCAGTTATATGAGTCCCCGGGACACCATATATTTT | CASSYMSPRDTIYF
NA | TRBJ1-2 | TRBV6-5 | NA | TGTGCCAGCAGTAACGAACAGGGTTTGAACTATGGCTACACCTTC | CASSNEQGLNYGYTF
NA | TRBJ2-6 | TRBV5-1 | NA | TGCGCCAGCAGTCCCATACTTAGCTCTGGGGCCAACGTCCTGACTTTC | CASSPILSSGANVLTF
NA | TRBJ2-1 | TRBV5-4 | TRBD2 | TGTGCCAGCAGCTTGGCTAGCGGGAGGGTCAGCTCCTACAATGAGCAGTTCTTC | CASSLASGRVSSYNEQFF
NA | TRBJ1-1 | TRBV6-5 | NA | TGTGCCAGCAGGATGGGACACCTCTTGAACACTGAAGCTTTCTTT | CASRMGHLLNTEAFF
NA | TRBJ1-3 | TRBV10-3 | NA | TGTGCCATCAGTGGCAGAGGGTTATCTGGAAACACCATATATTTT | CAISGRGLSGNTIYF
NA | TRBJ1-6 | TRBV5-4 | TRBD1 | TGTGCCAGCAGCCAATCGGGACAGGGGTATAATTCACCCCTCCACTTT | CASSQSGQGYNSPLHF
NA | TRBJ1-2 | TRBV18 | TRBD1 | TGTGCCAGCTCACCTCGGGACAGCGATTATGGCTACACCTTC | CASSPRDSDYGYTF
once | TRBJ2-7 | TRBV7-3 | NA | TGTGCCAGCAGCTTATTTGTGGGGCTTTGGCGGCGAGACGAACCAGCCTACGAGCAGTACTTC | CASSLFVGLWRRDEPAYEQYF
few | TRBJ1-1 | TRBV5-1 | TRBD1 | TGCGCCAGCAGCTGGACAGGGTACAGCACTGAAGCTTTCTTT | CASSWTGYSTEAFF
NA | TRBJ1-6 | TRBV27 | TRBD1 | TGTGCCAGCAGTCTGCAGGGGGCGATCTATAATTCACCCCTCCACTTT | CASSLQGAIYNSPLHF
NA | TRBJ2-1 | TRBV7-3 | TRBD1 | TGTGCCAGCAGCTTAACGAAGGGACAGGGCAACAATGAGCAGTTCTTC | CASSLTKGQGNNEQFF
NA | TRBJ2-3 | TRBV30 | TRBD2 | TGTGCCTGGAGTGGACGGGCGGGGGGACGGACAGATACGCAGTATTTT | CAWSGRAGGRTDTQYF
NA | TRBJ2-1 | TRBV28 | TRBD2 | TGTGCCAGCATCCTAGCGGGAATCTCCAATGAGCAGTTCTTC | CASILAGISNEQFF
NA | TRBJ1-1 | TRBV27 | TRBD1 | TGTGCCAGCAGTACACCGACAGGGAGAGCTTTCTTT | CASSTPTGRAFF
NA | TRBJ1-5 | TRBV14 | TRBD1 | TGTGCCAGCAGCCCCCAGGGGGCCACTCAGCCCCAGCATTTT | CASSPQGATQPQHF
NA | TRBJ1-2 | TRBV27 | NA | TGTGCCAGCAGTTTGAACGGGAACTATGGCTACACCTTC | CASSLNGNYGYTF
NA | TRBJ1-3 | TRBV7-3 | TRBD1 | TGTGCCAGCAGCTCAGGACAGGTCAGCTCTGGAAACACCATATATTTT | CASSSGQVSSGNTIYF
NA | TRBJ2-7 | TRBV6-5 | TRBD1 | TGTGCCAGCAGACCCGGGACAGGCCCCTACGAGCAGTACTTC | CASRPGTGPYEQYF
NA | TRBJ1-5 | TRBV25-1 | NA | TGTGCCAGCAGTGTAGGGACTCTTGGTCAGCCCCAGCATTTT | CASSVGTLGQPQHF